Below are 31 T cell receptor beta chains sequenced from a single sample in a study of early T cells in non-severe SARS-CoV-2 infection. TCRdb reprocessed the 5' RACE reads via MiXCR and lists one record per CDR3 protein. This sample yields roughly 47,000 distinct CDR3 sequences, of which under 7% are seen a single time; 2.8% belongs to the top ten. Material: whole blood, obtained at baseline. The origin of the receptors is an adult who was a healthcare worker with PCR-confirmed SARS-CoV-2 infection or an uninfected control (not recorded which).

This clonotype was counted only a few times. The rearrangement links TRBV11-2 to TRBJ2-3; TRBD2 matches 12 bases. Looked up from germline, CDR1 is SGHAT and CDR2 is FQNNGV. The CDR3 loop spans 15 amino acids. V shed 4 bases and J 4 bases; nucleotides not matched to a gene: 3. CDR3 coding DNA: TGTGCCAGCAGCTCTAGCGGGGGGGGCGCAGATACGCAGTATTTT. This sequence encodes CASSSSGGGADTQYF.

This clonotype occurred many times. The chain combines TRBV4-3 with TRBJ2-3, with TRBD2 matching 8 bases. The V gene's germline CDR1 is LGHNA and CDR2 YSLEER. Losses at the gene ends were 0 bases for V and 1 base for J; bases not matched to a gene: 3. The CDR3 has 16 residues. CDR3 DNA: TGCGCCAGCAGCCAAGATAGCGGGGTTGGCACAGATACGCAGTATTTT. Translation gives CASSQDSGVGTDTQYF.

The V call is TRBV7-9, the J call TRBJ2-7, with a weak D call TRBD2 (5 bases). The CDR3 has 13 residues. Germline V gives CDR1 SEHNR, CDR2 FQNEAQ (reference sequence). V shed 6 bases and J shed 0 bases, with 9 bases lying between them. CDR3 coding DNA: TGTGCCAGCAGTTGGGAGAGCTCCTACGAGCAGTACTTC. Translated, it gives CASSWESSYEQYF.

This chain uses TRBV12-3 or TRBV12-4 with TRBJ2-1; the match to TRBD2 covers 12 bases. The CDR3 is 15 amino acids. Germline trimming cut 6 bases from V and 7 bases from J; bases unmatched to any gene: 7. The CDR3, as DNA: TGTGCCAGCAGGCCTCTAGCGGGGGGGGCGAATGAGCAGTTCTTC. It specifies CASRPLAGGANEQFF.

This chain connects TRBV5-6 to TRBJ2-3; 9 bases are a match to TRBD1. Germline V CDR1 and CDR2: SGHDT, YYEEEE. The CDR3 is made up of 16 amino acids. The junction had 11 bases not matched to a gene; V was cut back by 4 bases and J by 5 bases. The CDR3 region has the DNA TGTGCCAGCAGCCGTCGGACAGGGGCGTCACTAGATACGCAGTATTTT. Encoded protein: CASSRRTGASLDTQYF.

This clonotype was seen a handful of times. The CDR3 sequence: CASSPYPRLAETYEQYF. CDR3 bases: TGTGCCAGCAGTCCCTACCCGCGACTAGCGGAAACCTACGAGCAGTACTTC. V is TRBV2 and J is TRBJ2-7; 9 bases align to TRBD2. CDR1 and CDR2 from the germline V gene are SNHLY and FYNNEI. This CDR3 is built from 17 residues. The trim removed 5 bases at V and 2 bases at J, leaving 13 bases unmatched.

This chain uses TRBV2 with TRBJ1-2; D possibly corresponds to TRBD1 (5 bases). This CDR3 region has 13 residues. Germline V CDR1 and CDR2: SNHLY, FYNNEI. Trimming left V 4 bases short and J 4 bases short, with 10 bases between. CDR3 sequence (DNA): TGTGCCAGCAGTGCACAGGCATCCTATGGCTACACCTTC. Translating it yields CASSAQASYGYTF.

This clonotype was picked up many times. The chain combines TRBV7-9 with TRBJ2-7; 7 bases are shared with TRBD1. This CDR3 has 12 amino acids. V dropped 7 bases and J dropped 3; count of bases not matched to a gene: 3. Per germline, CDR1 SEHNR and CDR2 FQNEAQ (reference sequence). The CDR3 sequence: CASTGTVYEQYF. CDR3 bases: TGTGCCAGCACTGGGACAGTCTACGAGCAGTACTTC.

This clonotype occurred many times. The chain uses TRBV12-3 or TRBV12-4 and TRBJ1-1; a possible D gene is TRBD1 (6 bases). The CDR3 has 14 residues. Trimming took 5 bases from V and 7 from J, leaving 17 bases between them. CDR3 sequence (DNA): TGTGCCAGCAGTCTATCCGGACAGTTAAGTGAAGCTTTCTTT. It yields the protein CASSLSGQLSEAFF.

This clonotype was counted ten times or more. CDR3 sequence: CASSSRVTGELFF. The CDR3 region has the DNA TGTGCCAGCAGTAGTAGGGTTACCGGGGAGCTGTTTTTT. The rearrangement uses TRBV6-1 and TRBJ2-2; D unresolved. The germline V gene encodes CDR1 MNHNS and CDR2 SASEGT. Trimming removed 5 bases at V and 5 bases at J, with 9 bases between. The CDR3 loop spans 13 amino acids.

The CDR3 spells CSAGQGAENYGYTF. The CDR3 DNA follows: TGCAGCGCCGGACAGGGGGCGGAGAACTATGGCTACACCTTC. The V call is TRBV29-1, the J call TRBJ1-2; 11 nucleotides agree with TRBD1. Trimming cost V 7 bases and J 2 bases; bases outside gene matches: 6. The germline V gene has CDR1 SQVTM and CDR2 ANQGSEA. The CDR3 covers 14 residues.

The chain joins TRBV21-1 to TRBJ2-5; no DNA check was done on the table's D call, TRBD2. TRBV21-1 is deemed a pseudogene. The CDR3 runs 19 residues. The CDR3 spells CASSKKIGPGGGARETQYF. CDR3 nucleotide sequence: TGTGCCAGCAGCAAGAAAATCGGCCCGGGCGGGGGGGCCAGAGAGACCCAGTACTTC.

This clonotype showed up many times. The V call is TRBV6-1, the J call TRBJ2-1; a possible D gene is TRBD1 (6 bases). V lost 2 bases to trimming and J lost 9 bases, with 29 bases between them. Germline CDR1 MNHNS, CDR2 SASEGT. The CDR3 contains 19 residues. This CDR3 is CASSERYSLGARGQSEQFF. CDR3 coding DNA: TGTGCCAGCAGTGAAAGGTATTCATTGGGGGCGCGAGGACAAAGTGAGCAGTTCTTC.

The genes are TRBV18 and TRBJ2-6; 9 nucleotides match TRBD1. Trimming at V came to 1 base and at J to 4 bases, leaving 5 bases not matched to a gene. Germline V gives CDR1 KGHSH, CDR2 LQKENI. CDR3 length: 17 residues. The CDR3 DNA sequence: TGTGCCAGCTCACCACAACAGGGGGCGCTCGGGGCCAACGTCCTGACTTTC. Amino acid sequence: CASSPQQGALGANVLTF.

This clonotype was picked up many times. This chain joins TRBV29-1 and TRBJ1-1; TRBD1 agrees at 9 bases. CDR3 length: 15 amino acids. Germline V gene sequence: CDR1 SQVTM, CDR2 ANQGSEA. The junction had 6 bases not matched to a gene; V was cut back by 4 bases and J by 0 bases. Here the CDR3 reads CSVARDRALNTEAFF. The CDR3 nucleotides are TGCAGCGTTGCTAGGGACAGGGCCCTGAACACTGAAGCTTTCTTT. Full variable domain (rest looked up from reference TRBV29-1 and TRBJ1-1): SAVISQKPSRDICQRGTSLTIQCQVDSQVTMMFWYRQQPGQSLTLIATANQGSEATYESGFVIDKFPISRPNLTFSTLTVSNMSPEDSSIYLCSVARDRALNTEAFFGQGTRLTVV.

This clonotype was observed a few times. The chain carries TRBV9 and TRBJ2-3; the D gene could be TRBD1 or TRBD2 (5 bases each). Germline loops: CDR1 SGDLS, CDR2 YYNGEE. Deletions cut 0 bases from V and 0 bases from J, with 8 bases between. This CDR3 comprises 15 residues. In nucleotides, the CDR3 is TGTGCCAGCAGCGTAGGGGGGTTCAGCACAGATACGCAGTATTTT. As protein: CASSVGGFSTDTQYF.

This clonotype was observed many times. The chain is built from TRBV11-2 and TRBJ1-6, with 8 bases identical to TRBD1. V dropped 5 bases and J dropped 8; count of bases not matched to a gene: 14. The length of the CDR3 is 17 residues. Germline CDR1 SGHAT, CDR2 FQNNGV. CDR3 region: CASSPALTGVRHSPLHF. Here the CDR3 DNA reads TGTGCCAGCAGCCCAGCCCTGACAGGGGTCCGGCATTCACCCCTCCACTTT. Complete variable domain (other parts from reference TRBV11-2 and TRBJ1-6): EAGVAQSPRYKIIEKRQSVAFWCNPISGHATLYWYQQILGQGPKLLIQFQNNGVVDDSQLPKDRFSAERLKGVDSTLKIQPAKLEDSAVYLCASSPALTGVRHSPLHFGNGTRLTVT.

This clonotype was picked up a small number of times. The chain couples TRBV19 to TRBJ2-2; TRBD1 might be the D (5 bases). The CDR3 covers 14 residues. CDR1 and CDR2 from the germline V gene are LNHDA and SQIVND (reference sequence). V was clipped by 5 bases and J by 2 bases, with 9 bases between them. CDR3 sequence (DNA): TGTGCCAGTAGTCGGACAACAAACACCGGGGAGCTGTTTTTT. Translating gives CASSRTTNTGELFF.

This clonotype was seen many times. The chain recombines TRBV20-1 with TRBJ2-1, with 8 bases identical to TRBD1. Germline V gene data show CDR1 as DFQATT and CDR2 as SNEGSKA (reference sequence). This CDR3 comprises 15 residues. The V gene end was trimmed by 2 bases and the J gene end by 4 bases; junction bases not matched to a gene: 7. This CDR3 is CSARRQGTIYNEQFF. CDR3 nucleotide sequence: TGCAGTGCTAGAAGACAGGGGACGATTTACAATGAGCAGTTCTTC.

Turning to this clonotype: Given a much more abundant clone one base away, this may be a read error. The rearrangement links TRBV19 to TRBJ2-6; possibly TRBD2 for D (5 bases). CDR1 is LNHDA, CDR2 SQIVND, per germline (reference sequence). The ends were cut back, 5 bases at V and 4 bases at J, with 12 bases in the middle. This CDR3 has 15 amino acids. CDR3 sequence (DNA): TGTGCCAGTAGTTCGGGGATTACCGGGGCCAACGTCCTGACTTTC. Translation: CASSSGITGANVLTF.

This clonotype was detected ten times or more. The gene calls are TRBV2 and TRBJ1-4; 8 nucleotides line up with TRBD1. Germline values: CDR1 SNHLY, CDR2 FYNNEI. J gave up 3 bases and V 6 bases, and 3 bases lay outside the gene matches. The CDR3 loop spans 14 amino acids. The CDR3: CASSRQGPNEKLFF. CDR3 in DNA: TGTGCCAGCAGCCGACAGGGGCCTAATGAAAAACTGTTTTTT.

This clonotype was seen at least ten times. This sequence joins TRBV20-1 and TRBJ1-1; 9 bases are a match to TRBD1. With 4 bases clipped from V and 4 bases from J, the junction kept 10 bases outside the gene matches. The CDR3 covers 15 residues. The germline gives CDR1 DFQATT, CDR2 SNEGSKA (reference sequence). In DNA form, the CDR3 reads TGCAGTGCTAACCTATGGGGACAGGGTAGCACTGAAGCTTTCTTT. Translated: CSANLWGQGSTEAFF.

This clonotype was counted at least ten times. CDR3 sequence: CASSPSGGADTQYF. For the CDR3, the DNA is TGTGCCAGCAGCCCTAGCGGGGGGGCAGATACGCAGTATTTT. This chain connects TRBV7-9 to TRBJ2-3, with 12 bases identical to TRBD2. The CDR3 consists of 14 residues. The germline CDR1 and CDR2 sequences are SEHNR and FQNEAQ (reference sequence). V was pared by 5 bases and J by 4 bases, with 1 base of the junction left unmatched. Based on the CDR3 plus reference TRBV7-9 and TRBJ2-3, the full variable domain is DTGVSQNPRHKITKRGQNVTFRCDPISEHNRLYWYRQTLGQGPEFLTYFQNEAQLEKSRLLSDRFSAERPKGSFSTLEIQRTEQGDSAMYLCASSPSGGADTQYFGPGTRLTVL.

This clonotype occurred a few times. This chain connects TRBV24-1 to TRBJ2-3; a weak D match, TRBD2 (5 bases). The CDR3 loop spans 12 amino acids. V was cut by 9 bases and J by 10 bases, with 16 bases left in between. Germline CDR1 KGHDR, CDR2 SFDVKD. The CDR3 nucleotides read TGTGCCACCTCACCCTACGGGATTGCGCAGTATTTT. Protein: CATSPYGIAQYF.

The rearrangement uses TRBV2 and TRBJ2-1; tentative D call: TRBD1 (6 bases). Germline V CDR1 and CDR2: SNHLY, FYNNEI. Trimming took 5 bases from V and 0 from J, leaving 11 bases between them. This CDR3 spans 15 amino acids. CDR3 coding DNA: TGTGCCAGCAGTAGGGGGTTGTACTCCTACAATGAGCAGTTCTTC. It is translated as CASSRGLYSYNEQFF.

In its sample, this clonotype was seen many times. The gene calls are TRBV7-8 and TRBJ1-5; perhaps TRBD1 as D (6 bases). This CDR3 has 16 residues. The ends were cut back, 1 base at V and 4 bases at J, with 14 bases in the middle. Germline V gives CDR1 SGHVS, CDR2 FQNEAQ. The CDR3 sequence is CASSLEGVRLNQPQHF. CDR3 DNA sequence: TGTGCCAGCAGCTTAGAGGGGGTGAGATTGAATCAGCCCCAGCATTTT.

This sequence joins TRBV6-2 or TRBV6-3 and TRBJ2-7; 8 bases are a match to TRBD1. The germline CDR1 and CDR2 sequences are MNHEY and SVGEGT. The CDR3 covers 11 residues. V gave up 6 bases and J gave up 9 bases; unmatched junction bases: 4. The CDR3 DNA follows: TGTGCCAGCAGAGGACAGGGCGGGCAGTACTTC. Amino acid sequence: CASRGQGGQYF.

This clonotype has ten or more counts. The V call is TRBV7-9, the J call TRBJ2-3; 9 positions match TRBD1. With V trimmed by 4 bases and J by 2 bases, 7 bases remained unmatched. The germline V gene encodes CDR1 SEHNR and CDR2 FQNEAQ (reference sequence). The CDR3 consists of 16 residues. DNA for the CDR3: TGTGCCAGCAGCTCAATCCGGGACAGGGCCACAGATACGCAGTATTTT. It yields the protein CASSSIRDRATDTQYF.

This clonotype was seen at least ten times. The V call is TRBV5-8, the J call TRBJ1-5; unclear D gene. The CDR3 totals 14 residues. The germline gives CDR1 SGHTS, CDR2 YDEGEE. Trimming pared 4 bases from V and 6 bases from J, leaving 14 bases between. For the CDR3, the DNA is TGTGCCAGCAGCCGTCCGGGGTTTGCTCAGCCCCAGCATTTT. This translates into CASSRPGFAQPQHF.

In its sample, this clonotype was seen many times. CDR3 DNA: TGTGCCAGCTCACCAGTCCTAGGCCTAGGAGGGTCCCTTCCCTCTTATGGCTACACCTTC. It encodes CASSPVLGLGGSLPSYGYTF. The chain joins TRBV18 to TRBJ1-2; D remains ambiguous. This CDR3 has 20 amino acids. The germline V gene has CDR1 KGHSH and CDR2 LQKENI. Trimming removed 2 bases from V and 5 bases from J, with 30 bases in between.

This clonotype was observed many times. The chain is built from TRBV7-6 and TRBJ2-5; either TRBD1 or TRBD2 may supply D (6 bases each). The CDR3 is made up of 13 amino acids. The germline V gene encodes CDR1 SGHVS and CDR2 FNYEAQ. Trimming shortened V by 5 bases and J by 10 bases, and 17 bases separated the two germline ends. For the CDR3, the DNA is TGTGCCAGCAGCGCTAGACAGGAGGGTAACCAGTACTTC. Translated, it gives CASSARQEGNQYF. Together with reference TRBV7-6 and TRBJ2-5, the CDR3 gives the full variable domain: GAGVSQSPRYKVTKRGQDVALRCDPISGHVSLYWYRQALGQGPEFLTYFNYEAQQDKSGLPNDRFSAERPEGSISTLTIQRTEQRDSAMYRCASSARQEGNQYFGPGTRLLVL.